This T cell receptor (beta chain) emerged from a study of neoadjuvant anti-PD-1 for oral cavity cancer. The assay was immunoSEQ multiplex PCR, and TCRdb's table has in-frame clones only and misses some. The sample lists around 37,000 clones; 35% to 45% were seen once. The time point denotes: after neoadjuvant nivolumab, at surgical resection. Germline V gives CDR1 SGHDT, CDR2 YYEEEE. CDR3 length equals 13 residues. V lost 5 bases and J lost 3; bases outside the gene matches: 5. This clonotype was sampled from a person between 35 and 79 years old with oral cavity squamous cell carcinoma. The specimen was tumor tissue, collected after nivolumab (anti-PD-1) treatment. V is TRBV5-6 and J is TRBJ2-7; 7 bases align to TRBD2. CDR3 residues: CASRFGTNYEQYF. CDR3 bases: TGTGCCAGCAGGTTTGGGACTAACTACGAGCAGTACTTC.